This T cell receptor beta chain was retrieved from a study of blood T cell repertoires in COVID-19. The CDR3 length is 16 residues. V lost 3 bases, J lost 4 bases, and 16 bases lay in between. Germline lookup yields CDR1 SEHNR and CDR2 FQNEAQ (reference sequence). Sequencing was performed with immunoSEQ multiplex PCR; in TCRdb, only in-frame clones are kept and a portion is missing. The sample includes 80,000 to 90,000 clones, approximately 86% of them seen just once. The rearrangement uses TRBV7-9 and TRBJ1-5; D remains ambiguous. The source material was peripheral blood. The sequence was collected from a woman aged 80 or over with COVID-19, enrolled during active disease. CDR3 region: CASSFYKSPGNQPQHF. The CDR3 coding sequence is TGTGCCAGCAGCTTTTATAAGTCGCCCGGGAATCAGCCCCAGCATTTT.